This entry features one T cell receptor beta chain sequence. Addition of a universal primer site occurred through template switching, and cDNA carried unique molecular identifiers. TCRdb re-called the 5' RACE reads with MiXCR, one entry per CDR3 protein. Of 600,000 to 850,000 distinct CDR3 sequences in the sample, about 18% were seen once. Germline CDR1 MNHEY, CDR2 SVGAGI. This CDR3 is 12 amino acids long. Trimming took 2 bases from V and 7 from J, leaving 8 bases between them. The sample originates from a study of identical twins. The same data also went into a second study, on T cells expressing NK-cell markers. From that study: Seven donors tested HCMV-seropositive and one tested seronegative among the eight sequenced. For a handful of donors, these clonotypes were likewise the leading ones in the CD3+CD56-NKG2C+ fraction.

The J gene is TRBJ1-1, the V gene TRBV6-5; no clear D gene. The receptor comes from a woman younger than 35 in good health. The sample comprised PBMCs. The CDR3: CASSYPGFEAFF. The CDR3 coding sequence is TGTGCCAGCAGTTACCCTGGGTTTGAAGCTTTCTTT.